The clone carrying this TCR beta chain was observed many times. Its specificity is unknown. It was genomic DNA that served as the template for profiling TCR beta VDJ and CDR3. TCRdb re-analysed the reads in MiXCR, keeping a single row per CDR3 protein. The sample includes approximately 200,000 distinct CDR3 sequences, 60% to 65% of them seen just once. These data come from a study of CD8+CD57+ T cells in acquired aplastic anemia. Findings and limits, study-wide: Researchers report that about 28 CD8+ CDR3 sequences appeared in both patients and controls. Patients and healthy controls showed no significant CD8+ Simpson's diversity difference.

From germline, CDR1 is DFQATT and CDR2 SNEGSKA (reference sequence). Trimming took off 5 bases at V and 5 bases at J, with 15 bases between the two ends. The CDR3 totals 14 residues. This sequence was found in a human donor in good health. The sequenced sample was sorted CD4+, CD8+, or CD8+CD57+ T cells (not recorded which) from PBMCs. J is TRBJ1-4 and V is TRBV20-1, with a tentative D call TRBD1 (5 bases). For the CDR3, the DNA is TGCAGTGCTTTATCGACAGACCTGAATGAAAAACTGTTTTTT. This sequence encodes CSALSTDLNEKLFF.